These 4 T cell receptor beta chains were sequenced from one sample in a study of human T cells and chemical hapten exposure. TCRdb used MiXCR to reprocess the RACE reads, holding one entry per CDR3 protein. The table shows around 120,000 distinct CDR3 sequences, with roughly an eighth occurring only once. The time point: patch test 1, 2 weeks after DPC sensitization. Treatment in this sample: therapeutic diphenylcyclopropenone sensitization with weekly scalp DPC. The sample here was whole blood, taken in connection with sensitization to the hapten diphenylcyclopropenone (DPC). All receptors come from a man aged 18 to 35 with alopecia areata. Some clones in this sample may be carry-over from other donors' samples.

This chain connects TRBV14 to TRBJ2-1; tentative D call: TRBD2 (6 bases). Trimming cost V 5 bases and J 2 bases, with 16 bases left between them. CDR3 length: 16 amino acids. CDR1 SGHDN and CDR2 FVKESK come from the germline V gene. The CDR3 here is CASSKTGTEPYNEQFF. The CDR3 nucleotides are TGTGCCAGCAGCAAGACCGGGACTGAACCCTACAATGAGCAGTTCTTC.

The chain recombines TRBV27 with TRBJ1-5; 10 nucleotides match TRBD1. V was pared by 2 bases and J by 7 bases, with 11 bases of the junction left unmatched. Germline V CDR1 and CDR2: MNHEY, SMNVEV (reference sequence). CDR3 length: 17 residues. The CDR3 reads CASSLIAGTGVPQPQHF. In DNA, the CDR3 is TGTGCCAGCAGTTTAATCGCCGGGACAGGGGTTCCCCAGCCCCAGCATTTT.

In this sample, this clonotype turned up many times. This chain connects TRBV6-1 to TRBJ1-1; TRBD1 matches at 12 bases. With 6 bases clipped from V and 11 bases from J, the junction kept 16 bases outside the gene matches. Per the germline V gene, CDR1 is MNHNS and CDR2 is SASEGT. This CDR3 comprises 16 residues. The CDR3 here is CASSSGTGGRPGMAFF. In nucleotides, the CDR3 is TGTGCCAGCAGCTCCGGGACAGGGGGCCGCCCTGGAATGGCTTTCTTT.

The chain has TRBV7-9 and TRBJ1-4; 11 bases line up with TRBD1. CDR3 length equals 16 residues. CDR1 SEHNR and CDR2 FQNEAQ come from the germline V gene (reference sequence). V trimming: 3 bases; J trimming: 6 bases; junction bases outside the gene matches: 6. The CDR3 is CASSFSGQGAHEKLFF. Written as DNA, the CDR3 is TGTGCCAGCAGCTTCTCCGGACAGGGGGCCCATGAAAAACTGTTTTTT. The entire variable domain, with the rest obtained from reference TRBV7-9 and TRBJ1-4, is as follows: DTGVSQNPRHKITKRGQNVTFRCDPISEHNRLYWYRQTLGQGPEFLTYFQNEAQLEKSRLLSDRFSAERPKGSFSTLEIQRTEQGDSAMYLCASSFSGQGAHEKLFFGSGTQLSVL.